Each of the 11 T cell receptor beta chains below was sequenced from the same sample in a study of Tregs in tolerant kidney transplant recipients. Method: immunoSEQ multiplex PCR; TCRdb's copy keeps in-frame clones and lacks some. This table has about 69,000 clones, 85% to 90% appearing once. The sequenced sample was CD4+ T cells from blood, obtained before the transplant. The receptors were gathered from a human donor who received a combined kidney and bone marrow transplant.

This clone was seen once. The CDR3 DNA follows: TGCAGTGCTAGCGGGAGGGATGAGCAGTTCTTC. As protein: CSASGRDEQFF. The chain uses TRBV20-1 and TRBJ2-1, with TRBD2 matching over 8 bases. Germline assignment: CDR1 DFQATT and CDR2 SNEGSKA (reference sequence). The V and J ends lost 3 bases and 8 bases, in that order; junction bases with no gene match: 0. The CDR3 sequence is 11 residues long.

The V and J genes are TRBV19 and TRBJ2-5; D is possibly TRBD2 (5 bases). The V end lost 3 bases, the J end lost 2 bases, and 10 bases lay between the germline ends. The germline gives CDR1 LNHDA, CDR2 SQIVND (reference sequence). CDR3 length: 14 residues. In nucleotides, the CDR3 is TGTGCCAGTAGTATCCGACCGGGGCAAGAGACCCAGTACTTC. Translation: CASSIRPGQETQYF. Full variable domain (outside the CDR3, taken from reference TRBV19 and TRBJ2-5): DGGITQSPKYLFRKEGQNVTLSCEQNLNHDAMYWYRQDPGQGLRLIYYSQIVNDFQKGDIAEGYSVSREKKESFPLTVTSAQKNPTAFYLCASSIRPGQETQYFGPGTRLLVL.

The chain has TRBV28 and TRBJ1-3; the match to TRBD1 covers 7 bases. Trimming took 5 bases from V and 4 from J; bases not matched to a gene: 8. The CDR3 totals 15 residues. The germline CDR1 and CDR2 sequences are MDHEN and SYDVKM. CDR3: CASSLVTGTGNTIYF. In DNA form, the CDR3 reads TGTGCCAGCAGTCTAGTGACAGGGACGGGAAACACCATATATTTT.

The genes are TRBV5-6 and TRBJ2-6; D remains ambiguous. CDR3 size: 17 residues. V was trimmed by 1 base and J by 0 bases, leaving 11 bases between them. Germline V gene data show CDR1 as SGHDT and CDR2 as YYEEEE. The chain's CDR3 is CASSLRPLGSGANVLTF. Here the CDR3 DNA reads TGTGCCAGCAGCTTGCGGCCCCTAGGCTCTGGGGCCAACGTCCTGACTTTC.

J is TRBJ2-5 and V is TRBV2, with D perhaps matching TRBD1 (6 bases). Germline V gene lookup returns CDR1 SNHLY and CDR2 FYNNEI. The V gene lost 4 bases and the J gene lost 2 bases, with 8 bases spanning the gap. The CDR3 runs 13 residues. CDR3 protein: CASSVQGQETQYF. The CDR3 DNA is TGTGCCAGCAGTGTACAGGGACAAGAGACCCAGTACTTC.

The V and J genes are TRBV11-2 and TRBJ1-2, with D maybe TRBD1 (5 bases). Between the trimmed V and J ends, which lost 5 bases and 7 bases, there was a span of 14 bases. Germline V gives CDR1 SGHAT, CDR2 FQNNGV. The CDR3 is 13 residues long. CDR3 nucleotide sequence: TGTGCCAGCAGCCATAGGGGTGACGGTGGCTACACCTTC. It translates to CASSHRGDGGYTF.

The sample holds one count of this clone. The rearrangement joins TRBV7-2 to TRBJ2-3, with 8 positions matching TRBD2. Germline V lookup: CDR1 SGHTA, CDR2 FQGNSA. The CDR3 length is 15 residues. V was pared by 3 bases and J by 4 bases, with 6 bases of the junction left unmatched. CDR3 nucleotide sequence: TGTGCCAGCAGCTTGAATACGGGAGGGTCAGATACGCAGTATTTT. It encodes CASSLNTGGSDTQYF.

The chain employs TRBV7-7 and TRBJ2-5, with a possible D match to TRBD2 (5 bases). Trimming took off 1 base at V and 4 bases at J, with 10 bases between the two ends. Germline V gene lookup returns CDR1 SSHAT and CDR2 FNYEAQ (reference sequence). CDR3 length: 14 residues. CDR3 bases: TGTGCCAGCAGCTTAGAACTAGTAGGAGAGACCCAGTACTTC. Translated: CASSLELVGETQYF. Complete variable domain (other parts from reference TRBV7-7 and TRBJ2-5): GAGVSQSPRYKVTKRGQDVTLRCDPISSHATLYWYQQALGQGPEFLTYFNYEAQPDKSGLPSDRFSAERPEGSISTLTIQRTEQRDSAMYRCASSLELVGETQYFGPGTRLLVL.

V gene TRBV7-2 combines with J gene TRBJ1-5; 8 bases line up with TRBD1. The CDR3 has 16 amino acids. Germline V gives CDR1 SGHTA, CDR2 FQGNSA. J gave up 4 bases and V 3 bases, and 8 bases lay outside the gene matches. CDR3 residues: CASSFQTTGGNQPQHF. The DNA for the CDR3 is TGTGCCAGCAGCTTCCAGACAACAGGGGGGAATCAGCCCCAGCATTTT.

The chain employs TRBV2 and TRBJ2-7; D is ambiguous. Trimming pared 6 bases from V and 4 bases from J, leaving 16 bases between. The CDR3 extends over 14 amino acids. CDR1 is SNHLY and CDR2 is FYNNEI in the germline V gene. The CDR3 region has the DNA TGTGCCAGCAGAACCGGGTCCCCCTCTTACGAGCAGTACTTC. Translated, it gives CASRTGSPSYEQYF.

The rearrangement joins TRBV28 to TRBJ2-7; a weak D match, TRBD2 (5 bases). Trimming stripped 8 bases from V and 7 bases from J, with 18 bases between. The CDR3 is made up of 13 amino acids. Germline loops: CDR1 MDHEN, CDR2 SYDVKM. CDR3 amino acids: CASSGAAVGEQYF. The CDR3 nucleotides are TGTGCCAGCTCTGGAGCGGCCGTGGGGGAGCAGTACTTC.